A selection of T cell receptor beta chains follows, all from one sample in a study of blood T cell repertoires in COVID-19. Profiled with immunoSEQ multiplex PCR; TCRdb holds only in-frame clones, not every one. The sample shows roughly 240,000 clones, less than 90% of them seen only once. The sequenced sample was peripheral blood. The receptors shown here come from a man aged 60 to 69 who had recovered from COVID-19. Each CDR3 is given with its conserved first and last residue. The D gene is left open where the match is weak. Some rows mark clone size as missing; the rest say once, few, many or name a class of expanded clone.

>TRBD2|TRBV7-9|NA|TRBJ2-3
CASSSTSGPTDTQYF
TGTGCCAGCAGCTCGACTAGCGGTCCCACAGATACGCAGTATTTT
>NA|TRBV27|NA|TRBJ2-1
CASSRLSGREGNEQFF
TGTGCCAGCAGTCGCCTATCGGGCCGGGAAGGCAATGAGCAGTTCTTC
>NA|TRBV3-1/TRBV3-2|once|TRBJ2-3
CASSQSGTDTQYF
TGTGCCAGCAGCCAATCCGGCACAGATACGCAGTATTTT
>NA|TRBV6-6|NA|TRBJ2-2
CASSYRGGGNTGELFF
TGTGCCAGCAGTTACAGGGGTGGTGGGAACACCGGGGAGCTGTTTTTT
>NA|TRBV27|NA|TRBJ2-7
CASSLREGDEQYF
TGTGCCAGCAGTTTGCGGGAAGGGGACGAGCAGTACTTC
>NA|TRBV29-1|NA|TRBJ1-1
CSVVRGVNAEAFF
TGCAGCGTTGTACGGGGGGTAAACGCTGAAGCTTTCTTT
>TRBD1|TRBV19|NA|TRBJ2-1
CASSTRSGQGYNEQFF
TGTGCCAGTAGTACGAGGTCGGGACAGGGGTACAATGAGCAGTTCTTC
>NA|TRBV11-2|NA|TRBJ1-2
CASSRGYYGYTF
TGTGCCAGCAGCCGGGGTTACTATGGCTACACCTTC
>TRBD2|TRBV29-1|NA|TRBJ2-1
CSAAKHAPGTSYNEQFF
TGCAGCGCCGCAAAGCACGCCCCAGGGACTAGTTACAATGAGCAGTTCTTC
>NA|TRBV5-1|NA|TRBJ2-6
CASAPGLSRVGANVLTF
TGCGCCAGCGCTCCGGGACTGTCTCGTGTTGGGGCCAACGTCCTGACTTTC
>NA|TRBV16|NA|TRBJ1-2
CASSQSRSNYGYTF
TGTGCCAGCAGCCAATCGCGGTCGAACTATGGCTACACCTTC
>NA|TRBV5-1|NA|TRBJ1-1
CASSLAGGANTEAFF
TGCGCCAGCAGCTTGGCGGGAGGGGCGAACACTGAAGCTTTCTTT
>TRBD1|TRBV6-4|NA|TRBJ1-1
CASSWDRGSEAFF
TGTGCCAGCAGTTGGGACAGGGGGTCTGAAGCTTTCTTT
>NA|TRBV28|NA|TRBJ1-6
CASRDHTRGWANSPLHF
TGTGCCAGCAGAGACCACACAAGGGGGTGGGCGAATTCACCCCTCCACTTT
>TRBD1|TRBV9|NA|TRBJ2-1
CASSVGGQTYNEQFF
TGTGCCAGCAGCGTAGGGGGACAGACCTACAATGAGCAGTTCTTC
>TRBD1|TRBV5-1|NA|TRBJ1-4
CASSWNHRGTNEKLFF
TGCGCCAGCAGCTGGAACCACAGGGGAACTAATGAAAAACTGTTTTTT
>TRBD1|TRBV5-1|once|TRBJ2-1
CASRGTASNEQFF
TGCGCCAGCAGGGGGACAGCCTCCAATGAGCAGTTCTTC
>NA|TRBV14|NA|TRBJ2-1
CASSQGHRVGGEQFF
TGTGCCAGCAGCCAAGGCCACAGGGTCGGCGGTGAGCAGTTCTTC
>NA|TRBV11-2|NA|TRBJ1-1
CASSLGGNTEAFF
TGTGCCAGCAGCTTGGGGGGGAACACTGAAGCTTTCTTT
>NA|TRBV4-2|NA|TRBJ1-1
CASSQTQAGMNTEAFF
TGTGCCAGCAGCCAAACGCAGGCGGGCATGAACACTGAAGCTTTCTTT
>TRBD2|TRBV11-3|NA|TRBJ2-1
CASSLGGRASYNEQFF
TGTGCCAGCAGCTTAGGCGGGAGGGCCTCCTACAATGAGCAGTTCTTC
>NA|TRBV6-5|NA|TRBJ1-2
CASTDRGVYGYTF
TGTGCCAGCACCGACCGGGGGGTCTATGGCTACACCTTC
>TRBD2|TRBV10-3|NA|TRBJ2-7
CAISAGLAGGYEQYF
TGTGCCATCAGTGCAGGACTAGCGGGAGGTTACGAGCAGTACTTC
>TRBD1|TRBV11-1|NA|TRBJ2-1
CASSPRTGYNEQFF
TGTGCCAGCAGCCCTAGGACAGGGTACAATGAGCAGTTCTTC
>TRBD1|TRBV3-1/TRBV3-2|NA|TRBJ2-1
CASSQVAGGSYNEQFF
TGTGCCAGCAGCCAGGTCGCAGGGGGCTCTTACAATGAGCAGTTCTTC
>NA|TRBV4-1|NA|TRBJ2-6
CASSPEDSSGANVLTF
TGCGCCAGCAGCCCCGAGGACAGCTCTGGGGCCAACGTCCTGACTTTC
>TRBD2|TRBV27|NA|TRBJ2-1
CASSSGGGLAGGMYNEQFF
TGTGCCAGCAGTTCGGGGGGGGGACTAGCGGGAGGGATGTACAATGAGCAGTTCTTC
>NA|TRBV9|NA|TRBJ1-4
CASSARGTANEKLFF
TGTGCCAGCAGCGCCCGGGGAACAGCTAATGAAAAACTGTTTTTT
>NA|TRBV6-6|NA|TRBJ2-4
CASSGGLSIAKNIQYF
TGTGCCAGCAGTGGAGGACTAAGTATAGCCAAAAACATTCAGTACTTC